One sample yielded the 31 T cell receptor beta chains listed below, sequenced in a study of T cell repertoires in cytomegalovirus infection (dated by TCRdb to the late 2010s). Data came from an Illumina HiSeq 1500. TCRdb cleaned the public reads at Q25 with fastp, built clones with MiXCR and kept in-frame beta chains. All rows with the same CDR3 protein become a single entry with the most common DNA and genes. For this sample there are 480,000 or so distinct CDR3 sequences; around 11% appear just once. 10% to 13% of the sample goes to the ten largest clones. Sequences were obtained from PBMCs. These receptors were obtained from a human donor in good health (CMV status not recorded). Some clones in this sample may be carry-over from other donors' samples.

This clonotype was observed at least ten times. The V gene is TRBV2, the J gene TRBJ2-5; D call uncertain. Germline V CDR1 and CDR2: SNHLY, FYNNEI. The ends were cut back, 7 bases at V and 3 bases at J, with 6 bases in the middle. This CDR3 is 11 amino acids long. The CDR3 region is CASTPEETQYF. In DNA form, the CDR3 reads TGTGCCAGCACACCCGAAGAGACCCAGTACTTC. Full variable domain (missing parts from reference TRBV2 and TRBJ2-5): EPEVTQTPSHQVTQMGQEVILRCVPISNHLYFYWYRQILGQKVEFLVSFYNNEISEKSEIFDDQFSVERPDGSNFTLKIRSTKLEDSAMYFCASTPEETQYFGPGTRLLVL.

This clonotype came up many times. The genes are TRBV5-1 and TRBJ1-1; D gene uncertain. The V and J ends lost 6 bases and 1 base respectively, with 7 bases between them. Germline CDR1 SGHRS, CDR2 YFSETQ. The CDR3 contains 12 residues. DNA of the CDR3: TGCGCCAGCACCAGGCAGAACACTGAAGCTTTCTTT. The encoded protein is CASTRQNTEAFF.

The chain employs TRBV20-1 and TRBJ1-5; D unresolved. The CDR3 covers 14 residues. The germline V and J ends were trimmed by 6 bases and 0 bases, with 12 bases remaining between them. Germline CDR1 reads DFQATT; CDR2 reads SNEGSKA (reference sequence). Written as DNA, the CDR3 is TGCAGTGCCTGGACCCCCGATAGCAATCAGCCCCAGCATTTT. Protein sequence: CSAWTPDSNQPQHF.

The sample holds a few counts of this clonotype. This chain joins TRBV5-1 and TRBJ1-1; the match to TRBD1 covers 7 bases. Trimming cost V 6 bases and J 8 bases; bases outside gene matches: 10. This CDR3 spans 13 amino acids. Germline V gene data show CDR1 as SGHRS and CDR2 as YFSETQ. In DNA, the CDR3 is TGCGCCAGCAAACAAGGGACAGACCTAGAAGCTTTCTTT. The encoded protein is CASKQGTDLEAFF.

This clonotype occurred a few times. The V and J genes are TRBV14 and TRBJ2-1; 7 nucleotides line up with TRBD2. Trimming removed 4 bases from V and 4 bases from J; junction bases left unmatched: 16. The CDR3 has 18 amino acids. The germline V gene has CDR1 SGHDN and CDR2 FVKESK. The DNA for the CDR3 is TGTGCCAGCAGCCGGCCAAAGCGGGCTAGCGGTTTATACAATGAGCAGTTCTTC. Translating gives CASSRPKRASGLYNEQFF.

This clonotype was counted between two and nine times. This chain uses TRBV20-1 with TRBJ2-3, with 7 bases that match TRBD1. The CDR3 extends over 16 amino acids. The V gene end was trimmed by 6 bases and the J gene end by 4 bases; junction bases not matched to a gene: 16. The germline gives CDR1 DFQATT, CDR2 SNEGSKA (reference sequence). The CDR3 DNA follows: TGCAGTGCCCCCAACCCCCGGGACAGTTACCCAGATACGCAGTATTTT. Its protein is CSAPNPRDSYPDTQYF.

This clonotype was recorded at least ten times. The chain joins TRBV4-1 to TRBJ2-1; TRBD2 aligns across 9 bases. The length of the CDR3 is 16 residues. The germline V gene encodes CDR1 MGHRA and CDR2 YSYEKL. Losses at the gene ends were 0 bases for V and 6 bases for J; bases not matched to a gene: 6. The CDR3 region has the DNA TGCGCCAGCAGCCAAGAAAATAGCGGGAGCCTCAATGAGCAGTTCTTC. This translates into CASSQENSGSLNEQFF.

In its sample, this clonotype was seen many times. V and J are TRBV24-1 and TRBJ2-1, with 9 bases matching TRBD2. The ends lost 10 bases at V and 8 bases at J; junction bases unmatched: 11. Germline CDR1 KGHDR, CDR2 SFDVKD. This CDR3 region has 14 residues. CDR3: CATSSGGLGDEQFF. CDR3 DNA: TGTGCCACGTCCAGCGGGGGGCTGGGAGATGAGCAGTTCTTC.

This clonotype came up a few times. The chain employs TRBV28 and TRBJ2-7, with TRBD2 identical over 7 bases. Losses at the gene ends were 11 bases for V and 3 bases for J; bases not matched to a gene: 7. The length of the CDR3 is 12 residues. Germline V gene lookup returns CDR1 MDHEN and CDR2 SYDVKM. The CDR3: CASSGGDYEQYF. DNA for the CDR3: TGTGCCTCCTCGGGGGGTGACTACGAGCAGTACTTC.

About this clonotype: The germline gene is not matched at one end of the junction; a read error may be the cause. The chain links TRBV5-1 to TRBJ1-2; possible D gene TRBD1, 6 bases. The CDR3 contains 13 residues. The germline V gene encodes CDR1 SGHRS and CDR2 YFSETQ. The CDR3 sequence: CTSSLDSSYGYTF. The CDR3 DNA follows: TGCACCAGCAGCTTGGACAGCTCATATGGCTACACCTTC.

Details on this clonotype: This may arise from a read error, as a much more abundant clone is one base away. The chain is built from TRBV28 and TRBJ2-7; D may be TRBD1 (6 bases). Germline lookup yields CDR1 MDHEN and CDR2 SYDVKM. This CDR3 has 14 amino acids. CDR3 nucleotides: TGTGCCAGCAGCCCTCCGGGACAACCCTACGAGCGGTACTTC. Translating gives CASSPPGQPYERYF.

The rearrangement links TRBV5-4 to TRBJ2-7; perhaps TRBD2 as D (6 bases). The V end lost 4 bases, the J end lost 3 bases, and 14 bases lay between the germline ends. The CDR3 has 14 residues. Germline-derived CDR1 and CDR2 are SGHNT and YYREEE (reference sequence). The CDR3 DNA reads TGTGCCAGCAGCCCTGGGGTAGCGGACTACGAGCAGTACTTC. It yields the protein CASSPGVADYEQYF.

This clonotype was detected ten times or more. V usage is TRBV12-3 or TRBV12-4 and J usage is TRBJ1-1; D unresolved. CDR3 size: 14 residues. Trimming took 7 bases from V and 1 from J, leaving 13 bases between them. For the CDR3, the DNA is TGTGCCAGCATCGACTGGTACGGGAACACTGAAGCTTTCTTT. This codes for CASIDWYGNTEAFF.

This clonotype occurred a few times. The V call is TRBV5-1, the J call TRBJ2-3; 8 bases line up with TRBD2. The CDR3 consists of 16 residues. With V trimmed by 4 bases and J by 5 bases, 12 bases remained unmatched. CDR1 SGHRS and CDR2 YFSETQ come from the germline V gene. Here the CDR3 reads CASSRGGANRGDTQYF. The CDR3 nucleotides read TGCGCCAGCAGCCGGGGGGGGGCCAATCGAGGAGATACGCAGTATTTT.

This clonotype was detected many times. The genes are TRBV11-2 and TRBJ2-1; 10 bases are shared with TRBD2. J gave up 8 bases and V 5 bases, and 9 bases lay outside the gene matches. This CDR3 is built from 15 residues. The germline CDR1 and CDR2 sequences are SGHAT and FQNNGV. CDR3 sequence: CASSLGGLASDEQFF. The DNA of the CDR3 is TGTGCCAGCAGCCTGGGGGGACTAGCGAGCGATGAGCAGTTCTTC. Full variable domain (missing parts from reference TRBV11-2 and TRBJ2-1): EAGVAQSPRYKIIEKRQSVAFWCNPISGHATLYWYQQILGQGPKLLIQFQNNGVVDDSQLPKDRFSAERLKGVDSTLKIQPAKLEDSAVYLCASSLGGLASDEQFFGPGTRLTVL.

This clonotype was observed many times. The chain has TRBV7-8 and TRBJ2-1, with D possibly TRBD2 on 7 matching bases. This CDR3 comprises 17 residues. V lost 2 bases and J 4 bases, leaving 18 bases between the germline ends. CDR1 and CDR2 from the germline V gene are SGHVS and FQNEAQ. The CDR3 protein is CASSLQPGGLLYNEQFF. In DNA, the CDR3 is TGTGCCAGCAGCTTACAGCCCGGGGGGCTTCTTTACAATGAGCAGTTCTTC.

In this sample, this clonotype turned up many times. This chain links TRBV12-3 or TRBV12-4 with TRBJ1-5; D is unclear. The CDR3 covers 13 residues. V was clipped by 3 bases and J by 1 base, with 4 bases between them. The CDR3 loop is CASSFSSNQPQHF. The CDR3 DNA is TGTGCCAGCAGTTTCTCCAGCAATCAGCCCCAGCATTTT.

This clonotype was recorded many times. The chain has TRBV7-9 and TRBJ2-7, with TRBD1 matching 9 bases. Unmatched junction bases numbered 7, after V lost 4 bases and J lost 0 bases. The CDR3 runs to 16 residues. Germline CDR1 reads SEHNR; CDR2 reads FQNEAQ (reference sequence). In nucleotides, the CDR3 is TGTGCCAGCAGCTCCCGGACAGGGGAAACCTCCTACGAGCAGTACTTC. Encoded protein: CASSSRTGETSYEQYF.

The chain joins TRBV30 to TRBJ1-1; weak D call: TRBD1 (5 bases). CDR3 length: 14 residues. The germline gives CDR1 GTSNPN, CDR2 SVGIG (reference sequence). The ends were cut back, 1 base at V and 5 bases at J, with 14 bases in the middle. This CDR3 is CAWSGRDGGTEAFF. The CDR3 DNA is TGTGCCTGGAGTGGCCGTGACGGGGGAACTGAAGCTTTCTTT.

This clonotype came up many times. This chain joins TRBV6-1 and TRBJ1-1; D might be TRBD1 (5 bases). Per the germline V gene, CDR1 is MNHNS and CDR2 is SASEGT. V was pared by 5 bases and J by 1 base, with 8 bases between. The CDR3 is 13 residues long. CDR3 amino acids: CASSRQPNTEAFF. CDR3 nucleotide sequence: TGTGCCAGCAGTAGACAGCCGAACACTGAAGCTTTCTTT.

This clonotype was picked up many times. The V and J genes are TRBV5-1 and TRBJ2-1, with TRBD2 as a possible D gene (6 bases). Germline V gene data show CDR1 as SGHRS and CDR2 as YFSETQ. The V and J ends lost 0 bases and 0 bases respectively, with 16 bases between them. There are 18 residues in the CDR3. CDR3 region: CASSLGGTARSSYNEQFF. The DNA of the CDR3 is TGCGCCAGCAGCTTGGGCGGGACCGCTCGTAGCTCCTACAATGAGCAGTTCTTC. The full variable domain, its missing parts supplied by reference TRBV5-1 and TRBJ2-1, is KAGVTQTPRYLIKTRGQQVTLSCSPISGHRSVSWYQQTPGQGLQFLFEYFSETQRNKGNFPGRFSGRQFSNSRSEMNVSTLELGDSALYLCASSLGGTARSSYNEQFFGPGTRLTVL.

The J gene is TRBJ2-3, the V gene TRBV3-1; D is unresolved. Germline loops: CDR1 LGHDT, CDR2 YNNKEL (reference sequence). The CDR3 has 16 residues. V gave up 0 bases and J gave up 4 bases, with 14 bases separating them. The CDR3 DNA follows: TGTGCCAGCAGCCAAGAGGCGCTTAGGAACCCAGATACGCAGTATTTT. Translating it yields CASSQEALRNPDTQYF.

On this clonotype: This may be a read error: a much more frequent sequence differs by one nucleotide. This rearrangement joins TRBV11-2 to TRBJ2-4, with no clear D. Germline lookup yields CDR1 SGHAT and CDR2 FQNNGV. The CDR3 sequence is 17 residues long. The ends were cut back, 1 base at V and 3 bases at J, with 16 bases in the middle. CDR3 protein: CASSLVAEGLDKNIQYF. CDR3 nucleotides: TGTGCCAGCAGCTTAGTCGCGGAAGGGCTCGACAAAAACATTCAGTACTTC.

This clonotype was observed many times. This sequence joins TRBV7-2 and TRBJ2-7; 10 bases agree with TRBD1. The junction had 8 bases not matched to a gene; V was cut back by 7 bases and J by 5 bases. Germline lookup yields CDR1 SGHTA and CDR2 FQGNSA. CDR3 size: 14 residues. CDR3 sequence reads: CASTMDRGDNEQYF. The CDR3 DNA reads as TGTGCCAGCACTATGGACAGGGGGGACAACGAGCAGTACTTC.

This clonotype came up many times. The CDR3, as DNA: TGTGCCAGCAGGAGCCGGGATGTCAATGAGCAGTTCTTC. Its protein is CASRSRDVNEQFF. V gene TRBV12-3 or TRBV12-4 combines with J gene TRBJ2-1, with D perhaps matching TRBD2 (5 bases). Trimming removed 6 bases at V and 6 bases at J, with 12 bases between. This CDR3 is built from 13 residues.

This clonotype has a count of ten or more. V usage is TRBV4-2 and J usage is TRBJ1-1; no reliable D call. Germline CDR1 reads LGHNA; CDR2 reads YNFKEQ. V lost 0 bases to trimming and J lost 3 bases, with 8 bases between them. This CDR3 has 14 residues. CDR3 residues: CASSQDPGDTEAFF. CDR3 DNA: TGTGCCAGCAGCCAAGACCCCGGGGACACTGAAGCTTTCTTT.

This clonotype was seen only a few times. The chain couples TRBV5-1 to TRBJ1-4; D remains unclear. Germline CDR1 and CDR2: SGHRS and YFSETQ. This CDR3 has 15 residues. V was trimmed by 1 base and J by 0 bases, leaving 7 bases between them. The CDR3: CASSLLDPTNEKLFF. In DNA form, the CDR3 reads TGCGCCAGCAGCTTGCTGGACCCAACTAATGAAAAACTGTTTTTT. Variable domain in full (rest from reference TRBV5-1 and TRBJ1-4): KAGVTQTPRYLIKTRGQQVTLSCSPISGHRSVSWYQQTPGQGLQFLFEYFSETQRNKGNFPGRFSGRQFSNSRSEMNVSTLELGDSALYLCASSLLDPTNEKLFFGSGTQLSVL.

V gene TRBV12-3 or TRBV12-4 combines with J gene TRBJ1-3; unclear D gene. CDR3 size: 13 residues. Trimming removed 4 bases from V and 4 bases from J, with 8 bases in between. In nucleotides, the CDR3 is TGTGCCAGCAGTTCGGAGAGGGGAAACACCATATATTTT. It translates to CASSSERGNTIYF.

This clonotype was counted at least ten times. The chain links TRBV20-1 to TRBJ2-1; 14 nucleotides line up with TRBD2. The CDR3 contains 21 residues. Germline loops: CDR1 DFQATT, CDR2 SNEGSKA (reference sequence). Trimming removed 4 bases from V and 0 bases from J; junction bases left unmatched: 17. CDR3 residues: CSATGTSGSTPFFSSYNEQFF. CDR3 sequence (DNA): TGCAGTGCTACCGGGACTAGCGGGAGTACCCCTTTTTTTAGCTCCTACAATGAGCAGTTCTTC.

This clonotype was counted at least ten times. Since no conserved phenylalanine or tryptophan closes the CDR3, a read error is the likely cause. It is unclear where the CDR3 begins or ends on the DNA, so no DNA is shown, and the CDR3 is as TCRdb lists it. The CDR3 protein is CASSQDRRGRPTT. The chain joins TRBV14 to TRBJ2-1; the D call of TRBD1 is as the table states it, not checked on the DNA. From germline, CDR1 is SGHDN and CDR2 FVKESK. The CDR3 adds up to 13 amino acids, both ends counted.

Many counts were recorded for this clonotype. This chain connects TRBV7-9 to TRBJ2-5, with 7 bases that match TRBD2. The CDR3 has 14 amino acids. V gave up 3 bases and J gave up 7 bases; unmatched junction bases: 8. CDR1 and CDR2 (germline): SEHNR, FQNEAQ (reference sequence). The CDR3, as DNA: TGTGCCAGCAGCTTGAGAAGCGGGGAAGGGACCCAGTACTTC. Its translation: CASSLRSGEGTQYF.